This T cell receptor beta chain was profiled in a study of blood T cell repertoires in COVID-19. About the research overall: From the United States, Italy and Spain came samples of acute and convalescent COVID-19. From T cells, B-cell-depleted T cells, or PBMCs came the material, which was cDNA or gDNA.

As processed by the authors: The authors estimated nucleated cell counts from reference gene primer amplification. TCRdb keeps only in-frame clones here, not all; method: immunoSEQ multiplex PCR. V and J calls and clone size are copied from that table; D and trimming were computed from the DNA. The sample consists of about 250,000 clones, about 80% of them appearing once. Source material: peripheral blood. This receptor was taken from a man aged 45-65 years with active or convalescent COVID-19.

For the CDR3, the DNA is TGTGCCAGCAGCGTAGGTGGACTAGTTCCGACCGGGGAGCTGTTTTTT. Its translation: CASSVGGLVPTGELFF. This chain connects TRBV9 to TRBJ2-2; 7 positions match TRBD2. Germline CDR1 and CDR2: SGDLS and YYNGEE. The CDR3 runs to 16 residues. The junction had 7 bases not matched to a gene; V was cut back by 0 bases and J by 5 bases. The full variable domain, its missing parts supplied by reference TRBV9 and TRBJ2-2, is DSGVTQTPKHLITATGQRVTLRCSPRSGDLSVYWYQQSLDQGLQFLIQYYNGEERAKGNILERFSAQQFPDLHSELNLSSLELGDSALYFCASSVGGLVPTGELFFGEGSRLTVL.